A selection of T cell receptor beta chains follows, all from one sample in a study of shared clonotypes between healthy human individuals. The method was immunoSEQ multiplex PCR; TCRdb's version includes in-frame clones alone and lacks a portion of them. This sample carries some 2.1 million clones, about 95% of them seen once, and the ten largest clones take approximately 1.2%. The sample was naive CD8+ T cells sorted from blood. Receptor source: a man aged 18 to 29 in good health. The conserved cysteine and the conserved F or W are not part of the CDR3 here. Each record gives: J gene, V gene, CDR3 protein.

J gene: TRBJ2-7; V gene: TRBV10-2; CDR3 protein: ASSDISLSYEQY
J gene: TRBJ1-3; V gene: TRBV18; CDR3 protein: ASSPPRTGVGNTIY
J gene: TRBJ1-2; V gene: TRBV28; CDR3 protein: ASRPPGAPAQNN
J gene: TRBJ1-2; V gene: TRBV2; CDR3 protein: ARIQGHGYT
J gene: TRBJ2-7; V gene: TRBV10-1; CDR3 protein: ASSESRDRGHEQY
J gene: TRBJ2-6; V gene: TRBV30; CDR3 protein: AWSVHPGANVLT
J gene: TRBJ1-4; V gene: TRBV7-8; CDR3 protein: ASSRQATNEKLF
J gene: TRBJ2-1; V gene: TRBV9; CDR3 protein: ASSGYIVNEQF
J gene: TRBJ1-6; V gene: TRBV28; CDR3 protein: ASRFPGQGNSPLH
J gene: TRBJ2-7; V gene: TRBV28; CDR3 protein: ASSSQGASIYEQY
J gene: TRBJ1-6; V gene: TRBV5-1; CDR3 protein: ASSLDSAGSPLH
J gene: TRBJ1-6; V gene: TRBV21-1; CDR3 protein: ASSSGPSPLH
J gene: TRBJ2-2; V gene: TRBV5-8; CDR3 protein: ASSLQVLQGELF
J gene: TRBJ2-4; V gene: TRBV6-1; CDR3 protein: ASSEGPGSKNIQY
J gene: TRBJ2-7; V gene: TRBV5-6; CDR3 protein: ASSQAGRTYEQY
J gene: TRBJ2-7; V gene: TRBV7-2; CDR3 protein: ASSLLAGSSYEQY
J gene: TRBJ2-1; V gene: TRBV7-2; CDR3 protein: ASSLAANEQF
J gene: TRBJ2-7; V gene: TRBV28; CDR3 protein: ASSLYAVGYEQY
J gene: TRBJ1-4; V gene: TRBV28; CDR3 protein: ASSPRTATNEKLF
J gene: TRBJ2-1; V gene: TRBV4-3; CDR3 protein: ASSQVGLAGGPSSYNEQF
J gene: TRBJ2-7; V gene: TRBV27; CDR3 protein: ASSFSSGTISYEQY
J gene: TRBJ2-5; V gene: TRBV7-9; CDR3 protein: ASSKETQY
J gene: TRBJ1-5; V gene: TRBV28; CDR3 protein: ASSLGQGGNQPQH
J gene: TRBJ2-2; V gene: TRBV9; CDR3 protein: ASSYYTGELF
J gene: TRBJ2-2; V gene: TRBV5-4; CDR3 protein: ASSLSRGLAGELF
J gene: TRBJ2-7; V gene: TRBV6-1; CDR3 protein: ASNHEQY
J gene: TRBJ2-7; V gene: TRBV6-5; CDR3 protein: ASSYEQGAYEQY
J gene: TRBJ1-4; V gene: TRBV2; CDR3 protein: ASSGQNEKLF
J gene: TRBJ1-3; V gene: TRBV7-8; CDR3 protein: ASSLGPSSGNTIY
J gene: TRBJ2-1; V gene: TRBV5-4; CDR3 protein: ASSVDNSYNEQF
J gene: TRBJ2-1; V gene: TRBV7-6; CDR3 protein: ASSLGWERPYNEQF
J gene: TRBJ2-5; V gene: TRBV7-9; CDR3 protein: ASSYVAVGSQETQY
J gene: TRBJ2-7; V gene: TRBV19; CDR3 protein: ASSTPGQGINEQY
J gene: TRBJ2-5; V gene: TRBV7-2; CDR3 protein: ASRPYRGPEETQY
J gene: TRBJ2-5; V gene: TRBV11-2; CDR3 protein: ASSGIGEGEQETQY
J gene: TRBJ2-1; V gene: TRBV7-9; CDR3 protein: ASSSGSSGRDNEQF
J gene: TRBJ1-5; V gene: TRBV10-1; CDR3 protein: ASSASTGGDQPQH
J gene: TRBJ2-3; V gene: TRBV27; CDR3 protein: ASSYYLGTNTQY
J gene: TRBJ2-7; V gene: TRBV12-5; CDR3 protein: ASGLALYEQY
J gene: TRBJ2-3; V gene: TRBV7-6; CDR3 protein: ASSLEVGILGTDTQY
J gene: TRBJ2-7; V gene: TRBV13; CDR3 protein: ASSQGQGADEQY
J gene: TRBJ1-3; V gene: TRBV4-2; CDR3 protein: ASSQDGLTVLSGNTIY
J gene: TRBJ1-1; V gene: TRBV19; CDR3 protein: ASSMDLNTEAF
J gene: TRBJ1-4; V gene: TRBV6-1; CDR3 protein: ASTYRATNEKLF